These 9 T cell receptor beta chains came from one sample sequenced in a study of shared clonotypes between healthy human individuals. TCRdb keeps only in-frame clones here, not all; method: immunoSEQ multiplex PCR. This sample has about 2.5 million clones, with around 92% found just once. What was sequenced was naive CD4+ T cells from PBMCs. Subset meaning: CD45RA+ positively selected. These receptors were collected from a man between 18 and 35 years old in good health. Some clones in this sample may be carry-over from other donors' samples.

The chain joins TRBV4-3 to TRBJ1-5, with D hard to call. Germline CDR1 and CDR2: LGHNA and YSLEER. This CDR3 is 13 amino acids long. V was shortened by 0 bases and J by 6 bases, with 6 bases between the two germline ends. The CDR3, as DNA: TGCGCCAGCAGCCAAGATAGTTTTCAGCCCCAGCATTTT. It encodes CASSQDSFQPQHF.

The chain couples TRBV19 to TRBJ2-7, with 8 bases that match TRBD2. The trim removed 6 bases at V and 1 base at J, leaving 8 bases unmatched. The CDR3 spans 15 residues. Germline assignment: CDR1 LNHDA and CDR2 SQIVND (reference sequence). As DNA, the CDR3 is TGTGCCAGTAGGACCGGGACTAGTGGTTCCTACGAGCAGTACTTC. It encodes CASRTGTSGSYEQYF. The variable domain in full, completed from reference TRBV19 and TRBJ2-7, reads DGGITQSPKYLFRKEGQNVTLSCEQNLNHDAMYWYRQDPGQGLRLIYYSQIVNDFQKGDIAEGYSVSREKKESFPLTVTSAQKNPTAFYLCASRTGTSGSYEQYFGPGTRLTVT.

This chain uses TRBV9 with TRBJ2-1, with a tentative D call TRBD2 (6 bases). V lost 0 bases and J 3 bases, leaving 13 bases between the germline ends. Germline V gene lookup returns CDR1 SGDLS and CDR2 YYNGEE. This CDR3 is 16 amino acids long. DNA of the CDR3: TGTGCCAGCAGCGTAGTAGCGGAGGCGTTCTACAATGAGCAGTTCTTC. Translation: CASSVVAEAFYNEQFF.

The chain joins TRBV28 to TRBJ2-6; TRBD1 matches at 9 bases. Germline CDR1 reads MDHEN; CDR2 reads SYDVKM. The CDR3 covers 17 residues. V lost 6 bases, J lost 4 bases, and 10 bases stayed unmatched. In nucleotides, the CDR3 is TGTGCCAGCAGCGTAGGGACAGGGTGGTCGGGGGCCAACGTCCTGACTTTC. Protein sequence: CASSVGTGWSGANVLTF.

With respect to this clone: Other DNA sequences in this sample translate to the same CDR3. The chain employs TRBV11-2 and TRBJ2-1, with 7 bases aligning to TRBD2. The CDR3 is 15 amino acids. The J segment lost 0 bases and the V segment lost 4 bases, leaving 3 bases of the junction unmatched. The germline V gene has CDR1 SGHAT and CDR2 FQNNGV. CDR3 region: CASSSSGSSYNEQFF. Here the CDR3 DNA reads TGTGCCAGCAGCTCTAGCGGTAGCTCCTACAATGAGCAGTTCTTC.

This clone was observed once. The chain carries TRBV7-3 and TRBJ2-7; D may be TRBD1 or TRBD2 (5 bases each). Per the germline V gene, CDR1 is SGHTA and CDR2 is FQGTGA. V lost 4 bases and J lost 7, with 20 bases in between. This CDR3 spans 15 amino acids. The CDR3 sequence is CASSWSGRGASEQYF. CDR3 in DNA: TGTGCCAGCAGCTGGAGTGGTAGAGGGGCATCAGAGCAGTACTTC.

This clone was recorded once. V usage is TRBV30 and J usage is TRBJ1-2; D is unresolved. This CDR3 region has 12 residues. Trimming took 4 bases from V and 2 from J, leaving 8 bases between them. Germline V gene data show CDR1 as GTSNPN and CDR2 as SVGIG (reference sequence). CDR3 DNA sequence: TGTGCCTGGAATAAAGGGAACTATGGCTACACCTTC. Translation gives CAWNKGNYGYTF.

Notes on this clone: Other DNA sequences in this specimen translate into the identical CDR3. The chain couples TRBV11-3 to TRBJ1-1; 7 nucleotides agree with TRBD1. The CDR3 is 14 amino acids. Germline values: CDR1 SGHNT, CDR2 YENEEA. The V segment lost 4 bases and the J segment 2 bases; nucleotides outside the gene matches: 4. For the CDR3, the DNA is TGTGCCAGCAGCTCCGGGACAGCCAACACTGAAGCTTTCTTT. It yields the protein CASSSGTANTEAFF.

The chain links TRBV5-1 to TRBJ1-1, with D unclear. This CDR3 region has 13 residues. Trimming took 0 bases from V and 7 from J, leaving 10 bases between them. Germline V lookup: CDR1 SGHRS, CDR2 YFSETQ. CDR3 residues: CASSLEGVREAFF. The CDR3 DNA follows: TGCGCCAGCAGCTTGGAAGGCGTCCGTGAAGCTTTCTTT.